Presented here are 26 T cell receptor beta chains from one specimen sequenced in a study of cytomegalovirus exposure and HLA in healthy donors. The study ran its PCR with 60 Vbeta and 13 Jbeta primers. TCRdb keeps only in-frame clones here, not all; method: immunoSEQ multiplex PCR. The sample contains 60,000 to 90,000 clones, roughly 88% of which appear only once. Sequencing was carried out using PBMCs. Receptors originate from a man in his sixties or seventies in good health and CMV-seropositive.

This chain joins TRBV28 and TRBJ2-7; 7 bases match TRBD2. Trimming cost V 6 bases and J 2 bases; bases outside gene matches: 4. This CDR3 region has 13 residues. The germline V gene has CDR1 MDHEN and CDR2 SYDVKM. The CDR3: CASRGGEAYEQYF. CDR3 nucleotide sequence: TGTGCCAGCAGGGGGGGGGAAGCCTACGAGCAGTACTTC.

This chain joins TRBV15 and TRBJ2-3; the D gene is possibly TRBD1 (5 bases). V was cut by 5 bases and J by 5 bases, with 11 bases left in between. The CDR3 extends over 13 amino acids. CDR1 LNHNV and CDR2 YYDKDF come from the germline V gene (reference sequence). Written as DNA, the CDR3 is TGTGCCACCAGCCTAGGGGCAGGAGATACGCAGTATTTT. This codes for CATSLGAGDTQYF.

The chain employs TRBV4-3 and TRBJ2-1; D may be TRBD1 (6 bases). The germline gives CDR1 LGHNA, CDR2 YSLEER. The CDR3 length is 16 residues. Trimming stripped 1 base from V and 7 bases from J, with 17 bases between. The DNA of the CDR3 is TGCGCCAGCAGCCAAGCGAAATATGGGACAAATAATGAGCAGTTCTTC. It is translated as CASSQAKYGTNNEQFF.

The rearrangement links TRBV6-1 to TRBJ1-5; 9 bases agree with TRBD1. The V and J ends lost 7 bases and 9 bases, in that order; junction bases with no gene match: 13. Germline V gene sequence: CDR1 MNHNS, CDR2 SASEGT. The CDR3 runs 15 residues. The CDR3 region is CASISNDRGGGPQHF. CDR3 bases: TGTGCCAGCATCTCTAATGACAGGGGGGGTGGGCCCCAGCATTTT.

This chain connects TRBV7-9 to TRBJ1-1; 8 bases match TRBD1. The ends lost 5 bases at V and 5 bases at J; junction bases unmatched: 4. Germline assignment: CDR1 SEHNR and CDR2 FQNEAQ (reference sequence). CDR3 length: 13 amino acids. CDR3 residues: CASSIQGGTEAFF. For the CDR3, the DNA is TGTGCCAGCAGCATACAGGGGGGGACTGAAGCTTTCTTT.

The chain recombines TRBV7-9 with TRBJ2-1; TRBD1 matches at 11 bases. Looked up from germline, CDR1 is SEHNR and CDR2 is FQNEAQ (reference sequence). J was trimmed by 7 bases and V by 2 bases; bases with no gene match: 4. There are 15 residues in the CDR3. The CDR3 sequence: CASSLPGTGGNEQFF. CDR3 in DNA: TGTGCCAGCAGCTTACCCGGGACAGGGGGGAATGAGCAGTTCTTC.

V usage is TRBV6-5 and J usage is TRBJ2-7; possibly TRBD1 for D (6 bases). There are 14 residues in the CDR3. The germline V gene has CDR1 MNHEY and CDR2 SVGAGI. V lost 7 bases and J lost 3, with 16 bases in between. This CDR3 is CASIRSQGSYEQYF. In DNA form, the CDR3 reads TGTGCCAGCATCCGGTCTCAGGGGAGCTACGAGCAGTACTTC.

The V gene is TRBV6-5, the J gene TRBJ2-5; perhaps TRBD1 as D (6 bases). Trimming removed 0 bases at V and 5 bases at J, with 10 bases between. The CDR3 has 14 amino acids. CDR1 is MNHEY, CDR2 SVGAGI, per germline. CDR3 loop: CASSYSGTPETQYF. CDR3 in DNA: TGTGCCAGCAGTTACTCCGGGACACCTGAGACCCAGTACTTC.

The chain has TRBV5-4 and TRBJ1-1; 8 positions match TRBD1. CDR3 length: 15 amino acids. V lost 3 bases and J lost 6; bases outside the gene matches: 10. The germline CDR1 and CDR2 sequences are SGHNT and YYREEE (reference sequence). CDR3: CASSWDDRGYAEAFF. CDR3 sequence (DNA): TGTGCCAGCAGCTGGGACGACAGGGGTTACGCTGAAGCTTTCTTT. Full variable domain (missing parts from reference TRBV5-4 and TRBJ1-1): ETGVTQSPTHLIKTRGQQVTLRCSSQSGHNTVSWYQQALGQGPQFIFQYYREEENGRGNFPPRFSGLQFPNYSSELNVNALELDDSALYLCASSWDDRGYAEAFFGQGTRLTVV.

The rearrangement uses TRBV10-3 and TRBJ1-3, with D unclear. The CDR3 runs 14 residues. Trimming stripped 3 bases from V and 0 bases from J, with 6 bases between. CDR1 is ENHRY and CDR2 is SYGVKD in the germline V gene. The CDR3 DNA sequence: TGTGCCATCAGTGAAGGCGGCTCTGGAAACACCATATATTTT. Its translation is CAISEGGSGNTIYF.

The V gene is TRBV7-2, the J gene TRBJ2-3; 7 nucleotides agree with TRBD1. With 5 bases clipped from V and 3 bases from J, the junction kept 5 bases outside the gene matches. Germline V gene sequence: CDR1 SGHTA, CDR2 FQGNSA. This CDR3 has 14 residues. CDR3: CASSPGQTTDTQYF. The DNA of the CDR3 is TGTGCCAGCAGCCCGGGACAGACAACAGATACGCAGTATTTT.

This clone was observed a few times. This rearrangement joins TRBV25-1 to TRBJ2-7; 8 nucleotides agree with TRBD1. The V segment lost 6 bases and the J segment 4 bases; nucleotides outside the gene matches: 11. The germline V gene encodes CDR1 MGHDK and CDR2 SYGVNS. The CDR3 extends over 15 amino acids. CDR3 in amino acids: CASSEPGQAGYEQYF. The CDR3, as DNA: TGTGCCAGCAGCGAACCGGGACAGGCGGGGTACGAGCAGTACTTC.

The chain's CDR3 is CASSLVALAGSNEQFF. The CDR3, as DNA: TGCGCCAGCAGCTTGGTAGCGCTAGCGGGAAGCAATGAGCAGTTCTTC. The chain couples TRBV5-1 to TRBJ2-1, with 9 nucleotides matching TRBD2. Germline loops: CDR1 SGHRS, CDR2 YFSETQ. This CDR3 spans 16 amino acids. The ends lost 0 bases at V and 6 bases at J; junction bases unmatched: 7.

V gene TRBV4-3 combines with J gene TRBJ2-2; 10 bases fit TRBD2. With 0 bases clipped from V and 0 bases from J, the junction kept 7 bases outside the gene matches. The CDR3 is 19 amino acids. Germline V gene data show CDR1 as LGHNA and CDR2 as YSLEER. CDR3 coding DNA: TGCGCCAGCAGCCAAGAGGGGCTAGCGGGGGCCGCGAACACCGGGGAGCTGTTTTTT. Amino acids: CASSQEGLAGAANTGELFF.

This chain connects TRBV5-4 to TRBJ2-7; D ambiguous. The germline V gene has CDR1 SGHNT and CDR2 YYREEE (reference sequence). This CDR3 has 13 residues. Trimming stripped 2 bases from V and 2 bases from J, with 8 bases between. DNA for the CDR3: TGTGCCAGCAGCTTTGGGCCTACCTACGAGCAGTACTTC. Protein product: CASSFGPTYEQYF.

This clone was recorded once. This chain connects TRBV9 to TRBJ1-2; the match to TRBD1 covers 8 bases. This CDR3 is built from 15 residues. V trimming: 4 bases; J trimming: 7 bases; junction bases outside the gene matches: 12. Germline values: CDR1 SGDLS, CDR2 YYNGEE. The DNA for the CDR3 is TGTGCCAGCAGCCCCTCGGTCGGACAGGGACGTGGCTACACCTTC. This sequence encodes CASSPSVGQGRGYTF.

The CDR3 reads CSGGRQQETQYF. The DNA for the CDR3 is TGCAGCGGGGGGAGGCAGCAAGAGACCCAGTACTTC. The chain recombines TRBV29-1 with TRBJ2-5, with D perhaps matching TRBD2 (6 bases). Per germline, CDR1 SQVTM and CDR2 ANQGSEA. The CDR3 runs 12 residues. V lost 7 bases and J lost 2, with 11 bases in between.

The chain has TRBV28 and TRBJ2-5; perhaps TRBD1 as D (6 bases). V gave up 2 bases and J gave up 3 bases, with 19 bases separating them. CDR1 and CDR2 (germline): MDHEN, SYDVKM. The CDR3 totals 17 residues. The chain's CDR3 is CASSLARAGALEETQYF. The CDR3, as DNA: TGTGCCAGCAGTTTAGCCCGGGCAGGGGCCTTGGAAGAGACCCAGTACTTC. Together with reference TRBV28 and TRBJ2-5, the CDR3 gives the full variable domain: DVKVTQSSRYLVKRTGEKVFLECVQDMDHENMFWYRQDPGLGLRLIYFSYDVKMKEKGDIPEGYSVSREKKERFSLILESASTNQTSMYLCASSLARAGALEETQYFGPGTRLLVL.

The chain combines TRBV14 with TRBJ2-7; 13 bases line up with TRBD2. The V gene end was trimmed by 5 bases and the J gene end by 9 bases; junction bases not matched to a gene: 7. CDR1 and CDR2 from the germline V gene are SGHDN and FVKESK. The length of the CDR3 is 14 residues. The CDR3 DNA follows: TGTGCCAGCAGCATGGGACTAGCGGGAAGGGGGCAGTACTTC. It specifies CASSMGLAGRGQYF.

V and J are TRBV4-2 and TRBJ1-4; D is uncertain. Germline V gene lookup returns CDR1 LGHNA and CDR2 YNFKEQ. CDR3 length: 14 amino acids. V was shortened by 4 bases and J by 7 bases, with 13 bases between the two germline ends. CDR3 amino acids: CASSPREESEKLFF. CDR3 nucleotide sequence: TGTGCCAGCAGCCCGAGGGAGGAGAGTGAAAAACTGTTTTTT.

The V call is TRBV29-1, the J call TRBJ1-4, with TRBD1 identical over 11 bases. The CDR3 totals 13 residues. The J segment lost 8 bases and the V segment lost 6 bases, leaving 5 bases of the junction unmatched. Per the germline V gene, CDR1 is SQVTM and CDR2 is ANQGSEA. CDR3 region: CSVGQGAREKLFF. CDR3 in DNA: TGCAGCGTCGGACAGGGGGCAAGGGAAAAACTGTTTTTT.

The V gene is TRBV7-9, the J gene TRBJ2-1; 8 bases fit TRBD2. The trim removed 2 bases at V and 0 bases at J, leaving 12 bases unmatched. There are 19 residues in the CDR3. Germline loops: CDR1 SEHNR, CDR2 FQNEAQ (reference sequence). The CDR3 nucleotides read TGTGCCAGCAGCTTAAATCTTGGTGCGGGAGGTCACTCCTACAATGAGCAGTTCTTC. Translated: CASSLNLGAGGHSYNEQFF. The full variable domain, rest sourced from reference TRBV7-9 and TRBJ2-1, is DTGVSQNPRHKITKRGQNVTFRCDPISEHNRLYWYRQTLGQGPEFLTYFQNEAQLEKSRLLSDRFSAERPKGSFSTLEIQRTEQGDSAMYLCASSLNLGAGGHSYNEQFFGPGTRLTVL.

This clone has a single count. This chain joins TRBV10-3 and TRBJ2-7, with D maybe TRBD1 (5 bases). The CDR3 runs 15 residues. V shed 0 bases and J shed 0 bases, with 9 bases lying between them. CDR1 ENHRY and CDR2 SYGVKD come from the germline V gene. The CDR3 here is CAISESTGGSYEQYF. DNA for the CDR3: TGTGCCATCAGTGAGTCAACAGGCGGCTCCTACGAGCAGTACTTC.

The rearrangement links TRBV9 to TRBJ1-6; a weak D match, TRBD1 (6 bases). There are 15 residues in the CDR3. The ends were cut back, 3 bases at V and 2 bases at J, with 9 bases in the middle. Germline assignment: CDR1 SGDLS and CDR2 YYNGEE. CDR3 amino acids: CASSADSAYNSPLHF. CDR3 nucleotide sequence: TGTGCCAGCAGCGCGGACAGTGCCTATAATTCACCCCTCCACTTT.

The V call is TRBV6-1, the J call TRBJ2-7, with TRBD1 as a possible D gene (5 bases). CDR1 and CDR2 (germline): MNHNS, SASEGT. The length of the CDR3 is 16 residues. V was trimmed by 1 base and J by 0 bases, leaving 13 bases between them. CDR3 loop: CASSEEAGWSSYEQYF. The CDR3 coding sequence is TGTGCCAGCAGTGAAGAGGCAGGGTGGAGCTCCTACGAGCAGTACTTC.

The rearrangement joins TRBV2 to TRBJ1-5, with a possible D match to TRBD1 (6 bases). V was cut by 6 bases and J by 4 bases, with 16 bases left in between. Germline assignment: CDR1 SNHLY and CDR2 FYNNEI. This CDR3 is built from 15 residues. The CDR3 sequence is CASRETGTRNQPQHF. In DNA form, the CDR3 reads TGTGCCAGCAGGGAAACAGGGACCCGAAATCAGCCCCAGCATTTT.